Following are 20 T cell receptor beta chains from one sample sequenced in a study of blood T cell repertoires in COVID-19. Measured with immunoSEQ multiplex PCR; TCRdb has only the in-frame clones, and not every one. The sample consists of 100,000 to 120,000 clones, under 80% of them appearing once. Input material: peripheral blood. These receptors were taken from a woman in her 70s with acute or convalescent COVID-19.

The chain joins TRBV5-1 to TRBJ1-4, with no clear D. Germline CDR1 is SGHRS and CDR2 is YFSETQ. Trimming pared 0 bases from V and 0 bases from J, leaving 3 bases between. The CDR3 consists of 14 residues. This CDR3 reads CASSLASTNEKLFF. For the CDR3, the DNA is TGCGCCAGCAGCTTGGCTTCAACTAATGAAAAACTGTTTTTT.

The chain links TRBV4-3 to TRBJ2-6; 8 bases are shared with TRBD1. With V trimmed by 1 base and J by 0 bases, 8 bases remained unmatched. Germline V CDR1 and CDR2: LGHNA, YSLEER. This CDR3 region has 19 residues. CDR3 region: CASSQVYGQGFSGANVLTF. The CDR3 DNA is TGCGCCAGCAGCCAAGTTTATGGACAGGGTTTCTCTGGGGCCAACGTCCTGACTTTC.

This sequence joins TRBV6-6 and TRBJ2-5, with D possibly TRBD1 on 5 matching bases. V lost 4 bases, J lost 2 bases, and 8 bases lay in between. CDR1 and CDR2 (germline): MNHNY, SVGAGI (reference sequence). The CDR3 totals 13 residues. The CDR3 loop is CASSSTVQETQYF. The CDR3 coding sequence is TGTGCCAGCAGTTCGACAGTACAAGAGACCCAGTACTTC.

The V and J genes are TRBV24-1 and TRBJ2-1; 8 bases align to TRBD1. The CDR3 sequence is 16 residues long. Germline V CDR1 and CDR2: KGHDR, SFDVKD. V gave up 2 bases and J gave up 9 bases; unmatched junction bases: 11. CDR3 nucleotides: TGTGCCACCAGTGATTCCCCCGGACAGGGTATCGGTGAGCAGTTCTTC. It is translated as CATSDSPGQGIGEQFF.

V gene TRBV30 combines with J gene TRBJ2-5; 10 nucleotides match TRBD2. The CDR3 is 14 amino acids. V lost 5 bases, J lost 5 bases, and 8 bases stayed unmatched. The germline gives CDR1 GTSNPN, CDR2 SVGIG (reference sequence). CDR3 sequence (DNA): TGTGCCTGGGCTAGCGGGGGCAGGGAGGAGACCCAGTACTTC. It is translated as CAWASGGREETQYF.

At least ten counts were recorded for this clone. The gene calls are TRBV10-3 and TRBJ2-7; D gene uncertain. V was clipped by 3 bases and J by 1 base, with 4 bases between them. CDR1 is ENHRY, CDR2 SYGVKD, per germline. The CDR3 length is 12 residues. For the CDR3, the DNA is TGTGCCATCAGTGACAGGTCCTACGAGCAGTACTTC. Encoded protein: CAISDRSYEQYF.

The CDR3: CASSRLAGASGGELFF. In DNA form, the CDR3 reads TGTGCCAGTAGCCGACTAGCGGGGGCCTCCGGCGGGGAGCTGTTTTTT. This chain connects TRBV19 to TRBJ2-2; 12 bases are a match to TRBD2. CDR3 size: 16 residues. Germline V gene sequence: CDR1 LNHDA, CDR2 SQIVND (reference sequence). Trimming at V came to 6 bases and at J to 7 bases, leaving 9 bases not matched to a gene.

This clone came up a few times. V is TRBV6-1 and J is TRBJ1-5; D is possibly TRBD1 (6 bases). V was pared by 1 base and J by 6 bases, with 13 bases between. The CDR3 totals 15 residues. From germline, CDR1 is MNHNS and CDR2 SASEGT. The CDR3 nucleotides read TGTGCCAGCAGTGAAGATACGGGGACAAGTCAGCCCCAGCATTTT. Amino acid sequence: CASSEDTGTSQPQHF.

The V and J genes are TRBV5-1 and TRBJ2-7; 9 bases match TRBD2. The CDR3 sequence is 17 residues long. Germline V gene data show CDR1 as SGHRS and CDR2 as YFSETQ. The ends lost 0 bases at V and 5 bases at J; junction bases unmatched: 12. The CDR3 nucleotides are TGCGCCAGCAGCTTGGGTCCCAGGCCTAGCGGGGACCACGAGCAGTACTTC. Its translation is CASSLGPRPSGDHEQYF.

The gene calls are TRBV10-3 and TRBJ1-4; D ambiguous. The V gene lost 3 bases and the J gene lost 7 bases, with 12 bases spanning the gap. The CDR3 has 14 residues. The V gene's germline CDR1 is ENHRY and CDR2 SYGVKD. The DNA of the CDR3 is TGTGCCATCAGTGATCCCCTAGTAGGTGAAAAACTGTTTTTT. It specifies CAISDPLVGEKLFF.

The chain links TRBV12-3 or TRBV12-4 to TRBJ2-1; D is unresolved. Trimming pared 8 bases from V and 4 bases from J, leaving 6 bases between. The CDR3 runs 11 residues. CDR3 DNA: TGTGCCAGCGGCCAGTACAATGAGCAGTTCTTC. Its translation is CASGQYNEQFF.

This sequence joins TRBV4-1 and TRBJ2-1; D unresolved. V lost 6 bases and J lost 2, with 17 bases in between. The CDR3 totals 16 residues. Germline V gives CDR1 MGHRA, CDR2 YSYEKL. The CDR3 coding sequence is TGCGCCAGCAGACATACCCTAGTTAACCCCTACAATGAGCAGTTCTTC. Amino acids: CASRHTLVNPYNEQFF.

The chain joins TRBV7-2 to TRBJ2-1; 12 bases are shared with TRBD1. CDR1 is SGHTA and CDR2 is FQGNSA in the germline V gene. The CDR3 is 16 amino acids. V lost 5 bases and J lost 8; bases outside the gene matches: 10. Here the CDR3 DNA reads TGTGCCAGCAGCCCGAGGTCGGGGACAGGGGGCCATGAGCAGTTCTTC. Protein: CASSPRSGTGGHEQFF.

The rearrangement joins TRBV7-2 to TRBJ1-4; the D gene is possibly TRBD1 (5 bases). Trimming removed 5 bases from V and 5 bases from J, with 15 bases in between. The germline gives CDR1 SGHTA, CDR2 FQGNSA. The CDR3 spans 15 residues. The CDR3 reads CASSPGRGRNEKLFF. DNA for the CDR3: TGTGCCAGCAGCCCAGGGAGGGGACGAAATGAAAAACTGTTTTTT.

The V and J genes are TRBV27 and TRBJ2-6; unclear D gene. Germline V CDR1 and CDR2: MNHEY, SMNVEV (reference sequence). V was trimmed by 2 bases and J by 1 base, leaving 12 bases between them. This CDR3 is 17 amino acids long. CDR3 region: CASSLQVPGSGANVLTF. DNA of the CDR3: TGTGCCAGCAGTTTACAGGTACCCGGATCTGGGGCCAACGTCCTGACTTTC.

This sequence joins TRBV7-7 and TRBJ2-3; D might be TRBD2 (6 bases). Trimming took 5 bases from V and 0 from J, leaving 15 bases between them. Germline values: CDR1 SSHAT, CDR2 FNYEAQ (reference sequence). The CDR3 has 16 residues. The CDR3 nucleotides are TGTGCCAGCAGCCAGGCTCTCGGGACTAGCACAGATACGCAGTATTTT. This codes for CASSQALGTSTDTQYF. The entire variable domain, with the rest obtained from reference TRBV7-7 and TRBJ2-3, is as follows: GAGVSQSPRYKVTKRGQDVTLRCDPISSHATLYWYQQALGQGPEFLTYFNYEAQPDKSGLPSDRFSAERPEGSISTLTIQRTEQRDSAMYRCASSQALGTSTDTQYFGPGTRLTVL.

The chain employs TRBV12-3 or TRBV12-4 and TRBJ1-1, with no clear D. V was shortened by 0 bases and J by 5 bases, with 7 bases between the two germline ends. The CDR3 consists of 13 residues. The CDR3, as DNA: TGTGCCAGCAGTTTAGCCGGGGAAACTGAAGCTTTCTTT. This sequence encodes CASSLAGETEAFF.

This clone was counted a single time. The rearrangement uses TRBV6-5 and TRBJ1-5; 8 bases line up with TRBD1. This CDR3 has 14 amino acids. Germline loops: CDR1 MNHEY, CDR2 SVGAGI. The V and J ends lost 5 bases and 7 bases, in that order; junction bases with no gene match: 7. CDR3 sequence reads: CASSPETGDQPQHF. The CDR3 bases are TGTGCCAGCAGTCCCGAGACAGGGGACCAGCCCCAGCATTTT.

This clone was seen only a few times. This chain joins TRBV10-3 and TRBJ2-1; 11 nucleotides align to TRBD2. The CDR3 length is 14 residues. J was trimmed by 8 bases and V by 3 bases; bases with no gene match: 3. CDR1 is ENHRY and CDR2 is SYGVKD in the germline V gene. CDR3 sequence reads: CAISDSGGAYEQFF. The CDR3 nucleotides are TGTGCCATCAGTGATAGCGGGGGGGCTTATGAGCAGTTCTTC.

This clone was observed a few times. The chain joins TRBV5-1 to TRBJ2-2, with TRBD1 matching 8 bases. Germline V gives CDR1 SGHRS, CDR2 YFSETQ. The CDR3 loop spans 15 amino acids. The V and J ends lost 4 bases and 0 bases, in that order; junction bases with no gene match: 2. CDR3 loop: CASSGQGPNTGELFF. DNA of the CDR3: TGCGCCAGCAGCGGACAGGGACCGAACACCGGGGAGCTGTTTTTT.